The 6 T cell receptor beta chains presented below share a single source sample, sequenced in a study of shared clonotypes between healthy human individuals. The repertoire was sequenced with immunoSEQ multiplex PCR; TCRdb's copy has only in-frame clones and lacks some. The repertoire has about 1.5 million clones, 95% to 99% of them found once; the top ten carry approximately 0.45%. The sequencing input was naive CD4+ T cells sorted from blood. Noted subset: CD45RA+ positively selected. These receptors came from a man aged 25-45 years in good health.

V usage is TRBV11-2 and J usage is TRBJ2-7, with 10 bases lining up with TRBD1. V was clipped by 5 bases and J by 4 bases; unmatched bases: 5. The germline gives CDR1 SGHAT, CDR2 FQNNGV. The CDR3 is 14 amino acids. The chain's CDR3 is CASSIDRGHYEQYF. The CDR3 region has the DNA TGTGCCAGCAGCATTGACAGGGGGCATTACGAGCAGTACTTC.

The rearrangement uses TRBV25-1 and TRBJ2-7; D possibly corresponds to TRBD1 (6 bases). Per germline, CDR1 MGHDK and CDR2 SYGVNS. With 7 bases removed from V and 3 bases from J, the gap between germline ends came to 10 bases. The CDR3 is 12 residues long. CDR3: CASKGGNYEQYF. The CDR3 nucleotides are TGTGCCAGCAAAGGGGGTAACTACGAGCAGTACTTC.

The sample holds one count of this clone. The chain links TRBV2 to TRBJ2-5; TRBD1 matches at 7 bases. Germline lookup yields CDR1 SNHLY and CDR2 FYNNEI. This CDR3 spans 13 amino acids. Trimming at V came to 8 bases and at J to 1 base, leaving 4 bases not matched to a gene. The CDR3 DNA reads TGTGCCAGCGCCTGGGACAGCCAAGAGACCCAGTACTTC. It translates to CASAWDSQETQYF.

The chain uses TRBV7-8 and TRBJ1-5; D gene unclear. The CDR3 runs to 14 residues. Trimming shortened V by 2 bases and J by 0 bases, and 5 bases separated the two germline ends. Germline values: CDR1 SGHVS, CDR2 FQNEAQ. The CDR3 reads CASSLRGSNQPQHF. CDR3 nucleotide sequence: TGTGCCAGCAGCTTACGGGGTAGCAATCAGCCCCAGCATTTT.

This chain joins TRBV19 and TRBJ1-1, with 8 bases that match TRBD1. Germline CDR1 and CDR2: LNHDA and SQIVND (reference sequence). The CDR3 runs 16 residues. Trimming took 4 bases from V and 0 from J; bases not matched to a gene: 7. The CDR3 protein is CASSTTGVIMNTEAFF. DNA of the CDR3: TGTGCCAGTAGTACGACAGGGGTGATCATGAACACTGAAGCTTTCTTT.

The chain links TRBV2 to TRBJ2-7, with 7 bases fitting TRBD2. V was clipped by 9 bases and J by 0 bases; unmatched bases: 5. CDR1 and CDR2 from the germline V gene are SNHLY and FYNNEI. This CDR3 is built from 13 residues. CDR3 bases: TGTGCCAGGAGCGGGACTATCTCCTACGAGCAGTACTTC. Translating gives CARSGTISYEQYF.